The 21 T cell receptor beta chains reported below all come from one sample, sequenced in a study of regulatory T cells in long-lasting Graves disease. Arm-PCR of CDR3 regions and iRepertoire HTBI primers were the basis on which TCR beta libraries were built. A single record per CDR3 protein comes from TCRdb applying MiXCR to the multiplex PCR reads. The sample holds roughly 470,000 distinct CDR3 sequences, less than 25% seen once. Time point denoted: persistent/refractory GD, antithyroid drugs over 5 years with positive TRAb. Extracted RNA from PBMCs served as the source of the TCR library. The material sequenced was peripheral blood mononuclear cells (PBMCs), taken when the disease was refractory, from a patient treated with antithyroid drugs. These receptors all stem from a female donor with Graves disease.

This chain links TRBV28 with TRBJ1-1, with D possibly matching TRBD1 (6 bases). The germline V gene has CDR1 MDHEN and CDR2 SYDVKM. The CDR3 length is 16 residues. Trimming stripped 4 bases from V and 1 base from J, with 16 bases between. DNA for the CDR3: TGTGCCAGCAGTTCTCCACCGGGGGGGGCGAACACTGAAGCTTTCTTT. Protein: CASSSPPGGANTEAFF.

The sample holds a few counts of this clonotype. V usage is TRBV6-1 and J usage is TRBJ2-5, with 10 bases identical to TRBD1. Germline trimming cut 7 bases from V and 5 bases from J; bases unmatched to any gene: 10. CDR1 and CDR2 from the germline V gene are MNHNS and SASEGT. This CDR3 region has 15 residues. The DNA for the CDR3 is TGTGCCAGCAAAGCGACAGGGGGCGCGGCCGAGACCCAGTACTTC. It specifies CASKATGGAAETQYF.

This clonotype came up many times. The genes are TRBV3-1 and TRBJ2-5; 12 nucleotides match TRBD2. This CDR3 is built from 15 residues. CDR1 is LGHDT and CDR2 is YNNKEL in the germline V gene (reference sequence). V shed 4 bases and J 5 bases; nucleotides not matched to a gene: 5. CDR3 sequence: CASSRGLAGLETQYF. In DNA, the CDR3 is TGTGCCAGCAGCCGAGGACTAGCGGGATTGGAGACCCAGTACTTC.

This clonotype has a count of ten or more. J is TRBJ2-7 and V is TRBV14; 8 nucleotides agree with TRBD1. The CDR3 contains 13 residues. From germline, CDR1 is SGHDN and CDR2 FVKESK. With V trimmed by 1 base and J by 7 bases, 3 bases remained unmatched. CDR3 nucleotides: TGTGCCAGCAGCCAAGTCAGGACAGGGGAGCAGTACTTC. Amino acid sequence: CASSQVRTGEQYF.

This clonotype has at least ten counts. The CDR3 spells CASSSYRGPGTAGELFF. CDR3 sequence (DNA): TGCGCCAGCAGCTCGTACCGGGGCCCGGGGACCGCCGGGGAGCTGTTTTTT. This sequence joins TRBV5-1 and TRBJ2-2; D possibly matches TRBD1 or TRBD2 (5 bases each). CDR1 is SGHRS, CDR2 YFSETQ, per germline. This CDR3 region has 17 residues. Trimming left V 3 bases short and J 6 bases short, with 21 bases between.

The CDR3 is CASSRGQGSSYEQYF. The CDR3 DNA follows: TGTGCCAGCAGCCGCGGACAGGGAAGCTCCTACGAGCAGTACTTC. J is TRBJ2-7 and V is TRBV7-9; 8 bases are shared with TRBD1. Germline CDR1 is SEHNR and CDR2 is FQNEAQ (reference sequence). With 5 bases clipped from V and 0 bases from J, the junction kept 6 bases outside the gene matches. This CDR3 contains 15 residues.

This clonotype was counted only a few times. This chain connects TRBV27 to TRBJ2-7, with D possibly matching TRBD1 (6 bases). The CDR3 contains 16 residues. The V end was cut by 6 bases, the J end by 3 bases, with 21 bases between. The germline CDR1 and CDR2 sequences are MNHEY and SMNVEV (reference sequence). CDR3 DNA sequence: TGTGCCAGCAGAATAACAGGGTTGGGGACCTTCTACGAGCAGTACTTC. Translation: CASRITGLGTFYEQYF.

This chain links TRBV20-1 with TRBJ2-7, with TRBD2 as a possible D gene (5 bases). V shed 0 bases and J shed 7 bases, with 19 bases lying between them. The germline V gene encodes CDR1 DFQATT and CDR2 SNEGSKA (reference sequence). CDR3 length equals 15 residues. The CDR3, as DNA: TGCAGTGCTAGAGATCGAGAGGACTCCCCGGGGGAGCAGTACTTC. Encoded protein: CSARDREDSPGEQYF.

This clonotype has ten or more counts. The chain combines TRBV6-1 with TRBJ1-1; 8 nucleotides align to TRBD1. The V gene end was trimmed by 11 bases and the J gene end by 1 base; junction bases not matched to a gene: 3. This CDR3 comprises 12 residues. Germline V CDR1 and CDR2: MNHNS, SASEGT. Here the CDR3 DNA reads TGTGCCGGTGGACAGGGGAACACTGAAGCTTTCTTT. Amino acids: CAGGQGNTEAFF.

In the case of this clonotype: A far larger clone is only one base removed, so a read error is likely. CDR3 protein: CASSDIGTTYGYTF. The CDR3 region has the DNA TGTGCCAGCAGTGATATCGGGACAACCTATGGCTACACCTTC. The chain couples TRBV6-2 or TRBV6-3 to TRBJ1-2; tentative D call: TRBD1 (6 bases). Trimming left V 5 bases short and J 4 bases short, with 14 bases between. The CDR3 length is 14 residues. Germline lookup yields CDR1 MNHEY and CDR2 SVGEGT.

Regarding this clonotype: This sequence may be a read error, since a much larger clone differs from it by one base. In DNA form, the CDR3 reads TGTGCCAGCAGTTCCGGACTAGCGGGAGTGTCCGGGGAGCCGTTTTTT. It yields the protein CASSSGLAGVSGEPFF. This rearrangement joins TRBV12-3 or TRBV12-4 to TRBJ2-2; TRBD2 matches 13 bases. This CDR3 contains 16 residues.

This clonotype was found a few times. V is TRBV7-2 and J is TRBJ2-5; D unresolved. V shed 8 bases and J shed 4 bases, with 11 bases lying between them. CDR1 SGHTA and CDR2 FQGNSA come from the germline V gene. This CDR3 is built from 12 residues. CDR3 in DNA: TGTGCCAGCGGTGGAGTTGGAGAGACCCAGTACTTC. As protein: CASGGVGETQYF.

This clonotype was recorded many times. One end of the junction fails to match germline, which may point to a read error. The V call is TRBV20-1, the J call TRBJ1-2; the D is unclear. Germline V gene data show CDR1 as DFQATT and CDR2 as SNEGSKA (reference sequence). CDR3 length: 11 residues. CDR3 in DNA: TGCAGTGCTAGGGCTACGTACGTCTCGATCTTC. This encodes CSARATYVSIF.

This clonotype was picked up a small number of times. J is TRBJ2-7 and V is TRBV20-1; no clear D gene. V was pared by 5 bases and J by 3 bases, with 17 bases between. Germline V gives CDR1 DFQATT, CDR2 SNEGSKA (reference sequence). The CDR3 has 14 residues. For the CDR3, the DNA is TGCAGTGCTGAACAAGGCGGATCCTTCTACGAGCAGTACTTC. Protein sequence: CSAEQGGSFYEQYF.

This clonotype has only a few counts. The chain employs TRBV10-3 and TRBJ1-2, with TRBD1 matching over 9 bases. The germline gives CDR1 ENHRY, CDR2 SYGVKD. The CDR3 is 14 residues long. J lost 5 bases, V lost 0 bases, and 1 base had no gene match. The CDR3, as DNA: TGTGCCATCAGTGAGTCGGGACAGGGTTATGGCTACACCTTC. Protein: CAISESGQGYGYTF.

This clonotype has at least ten counts. The chain uses TRBV20-1 and TRBJ1-1, with TRBD1 matching 9 bases. Germline V gene sequence: CDR1 DFQATT, CDR2 SNEGSKA (reference sequence). V shed 0 bases and J 4 bases; nucleotides not matched to a gene: 6. The CDR3 runs 15 residues. CDR3 DNA sequence: TGCAGTGCTAGAGACCGGGACAGGGTCGGCACTGAAGCTTTCTTT. It codes for CSARDRDRVGTEAFF.

This sequence joins TRBV9 and TRBJ1-3; D remains unclear. Between the trimmed V and J ends, which lost 5 bases and 0 bases, there was a span of 18 bases. The CDR3 has 17 amino acids. CDR1 is SGDLS and CDR2 is YYNGEE in the germline V gene. In DNA form, the CDR3 reads TGTGCCAGCAGTAAAACCTTTCATGATTCCTCTGGAAACACCATATATTTT. Translating gives CASSKTFHDSSGNTIYF.

This clonotype was seen only a few times. The junction does not match germline at one end; this may be a read error. This chain links TRBV6-5 with TRBJ2-7; 8 positions agree with TRBD2. Germline CDR1 reads MNHEY; CDR2 reads SVGAGI. This CDR3 has 13 residues. The CDR3 DNA reads as TGTGCCAGCAGTTACGCGGGAGGCCACGAGCAGCACTTC. It codes for CASSYAGGHEQHF.

This clonotype was counted at least ten times. The J gene is TRBJ1-5, the V gene TRBV15; no clear D gene. The CDR3 has 14 residues. The germline V gene encodes CDR1 LNHNV and CDR2 YYDKDF (reference sequence). V lost 1 base and J 6 bases, leaving 10 bases between the germline ends. CDR3 DNA: TGTGCCACCAGCAGAGTTCACGGAGGTCAGCCCCAGCATTTT. It codes for CATSRVHGGQPQHF.

This clonotype was recorded many times. The V call is TRBV28, the J call TRBJ2-7; no clear D gene. The CDR3 length is 13 residues. V lost 3 bases to trimming and J lost 2 bases, with 8 bases between them. From germline, CDR1 is MDHEN and CDR2 SYDVKM. CDR3 protein: CASSLIKPYEQYF. In nucleotides, the CDR3 is TGTGCCAGCAGTTTGATAAAACCCTACGAGCAGTACTTC.

The V gene is TRBV5-1, the J gene TRBJ2-7; weak D call: TRBD2 (6 bases). Germline CDR1 and CDR2: SGHRS and YFSETQ. The CDR3 consists of 15 residues. V was shortened by 1 base and J by 0 bases, with 11 bases between the two germline ends. DNA of the CDR3: TGCGCCAGCAGCTTGTATGCGGGGAGCTCCTACGAGCAGTACTTC. Encoded protein: CASSLYAGSSYEQYF.